The text below deals with one T cell receptor beta chain. Its antigen is not identified. Germline-derived CDR1 and CDR2 are SGHVS and FQNEAQ. The CDR3 is 16 residues long. The trim removed 0 bases at V and 7 bases at J, leaving 6 bases unmatched. The data originate from a study of post-analysis software for immune sequencing data. Turning to the study itself: The courses of disease that were included comprised relapsing-remitting, secondary progressive and progressive-relapsing multiple sclerosis. General study results and limits: Normalized Chao1 diversity was significantly reduced in patients versus controls. In patients, roughly 5 TRBV segments were more frequent than in controls, with TRBV5-6, TRBV5-1 and TRBV20-1 among them.

Unique molecular identifiers were present in the TCR beta cDNA libraries. MiXCR, applied by TCRdb to the PCR reads, yields one record per CDR3 protein. Among some 890,000 distinct CDR3 sequences listed, around 53% were seen once. Sample: blood. The chain links TRBV7-8 to TRBJ1-6; 7 bases are a match to TRBD1. This clonotype originated in a girl between 10 and 17 years old with multiple sclerosis. The CDR3 DNA reads TGTGCCAGCAGCTTAGCGCGGGCAGGGGGAAATTCACCCCTCCACTTT. Protein: CASSLARAGGNSPLHF.